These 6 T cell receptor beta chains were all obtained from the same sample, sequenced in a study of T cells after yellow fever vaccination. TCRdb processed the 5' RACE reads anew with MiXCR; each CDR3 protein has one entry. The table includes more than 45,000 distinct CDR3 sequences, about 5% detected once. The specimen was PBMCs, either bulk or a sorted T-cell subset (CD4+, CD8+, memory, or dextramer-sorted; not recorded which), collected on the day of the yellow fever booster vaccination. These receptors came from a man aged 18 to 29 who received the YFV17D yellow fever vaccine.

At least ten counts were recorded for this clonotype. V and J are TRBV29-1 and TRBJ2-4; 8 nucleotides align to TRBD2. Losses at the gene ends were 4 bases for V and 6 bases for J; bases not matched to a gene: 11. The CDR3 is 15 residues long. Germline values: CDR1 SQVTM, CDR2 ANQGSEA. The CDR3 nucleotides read TGCAGCGTTGGGGAGGCGGGGGGCAGAGGAAACATTCAGTACTTC. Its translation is CSVGEAGGRGNIQYF.

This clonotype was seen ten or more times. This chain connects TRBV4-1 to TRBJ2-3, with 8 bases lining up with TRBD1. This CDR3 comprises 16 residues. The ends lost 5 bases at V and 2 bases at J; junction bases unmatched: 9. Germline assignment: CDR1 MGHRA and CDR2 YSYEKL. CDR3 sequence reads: CASSSRTGFYTDTQYF. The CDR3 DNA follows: TGCGCCAGCAGCTCGCGGACAGGGTTCTACACAGATACGCAGTATTTT.

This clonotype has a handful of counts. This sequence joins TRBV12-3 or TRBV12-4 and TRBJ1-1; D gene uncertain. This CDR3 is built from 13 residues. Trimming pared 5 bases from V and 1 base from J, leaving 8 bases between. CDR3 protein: CASSTQWNTEAFF. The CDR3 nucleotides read TGTGCCAGCAGTACTCAGTGGAACACTGAAGCTTTCTTT.

The DNA of the CDR3 is TGTGCCATCAGTGACTCTTTGGGGGCAGCAGATACGCAGTATTTT. Amino acids: CAISDSLGAADTQYF. This chain joins TRBV10-3 and TRBJ2-3, with a weak D call TRBD1 (6 bases). Per the germline V gene, CDR1 is ENHRY and CDR2 is SYGVKD. Deletions cut 3 bases from V and 4 bases from J, with 14 bases between. The CDR3 extends over 15 amino acids.

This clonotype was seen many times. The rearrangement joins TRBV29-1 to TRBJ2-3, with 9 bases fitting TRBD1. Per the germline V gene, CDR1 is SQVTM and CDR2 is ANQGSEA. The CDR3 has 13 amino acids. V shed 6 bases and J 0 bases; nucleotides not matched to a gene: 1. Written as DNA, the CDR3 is TGCAGCGTCGGACAGGGGAGCACAGATACGCAGTATTTT. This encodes CSVGQGSTDTQYF.

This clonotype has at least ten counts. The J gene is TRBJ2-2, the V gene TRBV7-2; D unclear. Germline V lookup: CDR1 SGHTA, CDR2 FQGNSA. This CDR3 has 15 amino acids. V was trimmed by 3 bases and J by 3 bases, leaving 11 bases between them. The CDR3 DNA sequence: TGTGCCAGCAGCTTGGGTGGTGGCCACACCGGGGAGCTGTTTTTT. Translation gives CASSLGGGHTGELFF. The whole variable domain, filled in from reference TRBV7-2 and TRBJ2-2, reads GAGVSQSPSNKVTEKGKDVELRCDPISGHTALYWYRQSLGQGLEFLIYFQGNSAPDKSGLPSDRFSAERTGGSVSTLTIQRTQQEDSAVYLCASSLGGGHTGELFFGEGSRLTVL.